This T cell receptor beta chain was sequenced for a study of radiotherapy plus CTLA-4 blockade in lung cancer. Germline CDR1 SGHTA, CDR2 FQGNSA. The CDR3 extends over 16 amino acids. Trimming took 6 bases from V and 0 from J, leaving 12 bases between them. Data came from immunoSEQ multiplex PCR; TCRdb stores just in-frame clones and leaves some out. Among more than 80,000 clones listed, 70% to 90% were seen once. This TCR came from a human donor with non-small cell lung cancer that progressed on radiotherapy plus ipilimumab. Some clones in this sample may be carry-over from other donors' samples. The sample was peripheral blood, taken from a patient treated with radiotherapy plus ipilimumab. V gene TRBV7-2 combines with J gene TRBJ1-6; D unclear. CDR3: CASRLLASSYNSPLHF. The CDR3 DNA sequence: TGTGCCAGCAGACTTTTAGCCAGCTCCTATAATTCACCCCTCCACTTT. Full variable domain (outside the CDR3, taken from reference TRBV7-2 and TRBJ1-6): GAGVSQSPSNKVTEKGKDVELRCDPISGHTALYWYRQSLGQGLEFLIYFQGNSAPDKSGLPSDRFSAERTGGSVSTLTIQRTQQEDSAVYLCASRLLASSYNSPLHFGNGTRLTVT.